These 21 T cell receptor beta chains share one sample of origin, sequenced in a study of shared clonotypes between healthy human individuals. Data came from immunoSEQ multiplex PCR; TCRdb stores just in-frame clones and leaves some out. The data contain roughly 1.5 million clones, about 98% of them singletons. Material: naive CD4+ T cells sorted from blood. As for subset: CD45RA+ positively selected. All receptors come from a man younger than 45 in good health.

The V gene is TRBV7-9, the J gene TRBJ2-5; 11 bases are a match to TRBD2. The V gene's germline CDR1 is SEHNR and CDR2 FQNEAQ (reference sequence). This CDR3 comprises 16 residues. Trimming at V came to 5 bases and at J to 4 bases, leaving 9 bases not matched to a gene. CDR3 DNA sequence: TGTGCCAGCAGCCCAACTAGCGGGAGAGGAGGAGAGACCCAGTACTTC. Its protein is CASSPTSGRGGETQYF.

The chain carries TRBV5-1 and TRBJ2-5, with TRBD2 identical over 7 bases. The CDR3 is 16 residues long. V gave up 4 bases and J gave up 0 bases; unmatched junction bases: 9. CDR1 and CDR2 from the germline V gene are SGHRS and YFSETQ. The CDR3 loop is CASSPMPGTNQETQYF. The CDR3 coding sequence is TGCGCCAGCAGCCCCATGCCCGGGACTAACCAAGAGACCCAGTACTTC.

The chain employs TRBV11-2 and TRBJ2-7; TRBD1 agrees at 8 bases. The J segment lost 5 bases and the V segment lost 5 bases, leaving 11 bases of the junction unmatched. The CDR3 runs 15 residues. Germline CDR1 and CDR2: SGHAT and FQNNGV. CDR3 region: CASSLLTGARHEQYF. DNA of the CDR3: TGTGCCAGCAGCCTACTGACAGGGGCGAGACACGAGCAGTACTTC.

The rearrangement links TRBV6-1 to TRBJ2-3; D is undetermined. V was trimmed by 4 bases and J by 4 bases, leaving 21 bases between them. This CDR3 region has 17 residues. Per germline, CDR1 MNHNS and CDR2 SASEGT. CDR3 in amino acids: CASSGINGPVVSDTQYF. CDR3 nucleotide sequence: TGTGCCAGCAGTGGTATAAATGGGCCTGTTGTGTCAGATACGCAGTATTTT.

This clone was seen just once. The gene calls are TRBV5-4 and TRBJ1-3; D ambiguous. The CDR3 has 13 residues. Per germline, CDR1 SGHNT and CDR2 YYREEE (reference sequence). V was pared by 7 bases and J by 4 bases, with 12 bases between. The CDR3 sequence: CASGFQGGNTIYF. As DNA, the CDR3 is TGTGCCAGCGGATTTCAAGGGGGAAACACCATATATTTT.

The CDR3 protein is CASSTDPGPGETQYF. The DNA for the CDR3 is TGTGCCAGCAGCACCGACCCGGGGCCGGGGGAGACCCAGTACTTC. The rearrangement links TRBV7-2 to TRBJ2-5; D might be TRBD1 or TRBD2, each matching 5 bases. In germline, CDR1 is SGHTA, CDR2 FQGNSA. This CDR3 region has 15 residues. The V and J ends lost 5 bases and 5 bases respectively, with 18 bases between them.

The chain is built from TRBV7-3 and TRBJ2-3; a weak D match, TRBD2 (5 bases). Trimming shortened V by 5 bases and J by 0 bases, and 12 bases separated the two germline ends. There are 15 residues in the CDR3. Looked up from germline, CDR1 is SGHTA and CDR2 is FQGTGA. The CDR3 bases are TGTGCCAGCAGCCCCAGTGCGGGTAGCACAGATACGCAGTATTTT. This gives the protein CASSPSAGSTDTQYF.

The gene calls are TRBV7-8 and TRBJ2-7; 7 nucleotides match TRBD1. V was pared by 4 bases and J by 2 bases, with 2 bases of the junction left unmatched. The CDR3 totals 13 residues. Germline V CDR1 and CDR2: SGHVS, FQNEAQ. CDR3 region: CASSWGTAYEQYF. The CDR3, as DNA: TGTGCCAGCAGCTGGGGGACAGCCTACGAGCAGTACTTC.

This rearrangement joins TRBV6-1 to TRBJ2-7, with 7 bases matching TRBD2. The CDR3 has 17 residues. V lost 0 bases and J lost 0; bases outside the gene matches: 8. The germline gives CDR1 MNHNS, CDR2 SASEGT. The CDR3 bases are TGTGCCAGCAGTGAAGCGGGGAGGGGTAGGGGCTCCTACGAGCAGTACTTC. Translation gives CASSEAGRGRGSYEQYF.

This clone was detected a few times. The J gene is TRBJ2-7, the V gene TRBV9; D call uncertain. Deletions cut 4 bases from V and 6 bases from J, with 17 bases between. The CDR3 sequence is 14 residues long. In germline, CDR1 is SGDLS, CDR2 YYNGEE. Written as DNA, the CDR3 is TGTGCCAGCAGCACGGACGAGTTAAGGCTCGAGCAGTACTTC. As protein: CASSTDELRLEQYF. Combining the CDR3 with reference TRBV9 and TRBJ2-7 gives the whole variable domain DSGVTQTPKHLITATGQRVTLRCSPRSGDLSVYWYQQSLDQGLQFLIQYYNGEERAKGNILERFSAQQFPDLHSELNLSSLELGDSALYFCASSTDELRLEQYFGPGTRLTVT.

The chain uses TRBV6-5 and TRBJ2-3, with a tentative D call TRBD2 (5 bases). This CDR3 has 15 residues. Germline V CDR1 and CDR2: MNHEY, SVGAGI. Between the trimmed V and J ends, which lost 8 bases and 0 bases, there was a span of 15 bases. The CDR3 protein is CASARPSGSTDTQYF. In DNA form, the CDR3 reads TGTGCCAGCGCCCGACCCAGCGGTAGCACAGATACGCAGTATTTT.

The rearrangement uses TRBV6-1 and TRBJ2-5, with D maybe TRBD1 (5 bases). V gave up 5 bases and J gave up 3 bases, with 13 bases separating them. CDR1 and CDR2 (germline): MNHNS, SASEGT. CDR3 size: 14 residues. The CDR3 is CASSNTGFEETQYF. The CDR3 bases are TGTGCCAGCAGTAACACAGGTTTTGAAGAGACCCAGTACTTC.

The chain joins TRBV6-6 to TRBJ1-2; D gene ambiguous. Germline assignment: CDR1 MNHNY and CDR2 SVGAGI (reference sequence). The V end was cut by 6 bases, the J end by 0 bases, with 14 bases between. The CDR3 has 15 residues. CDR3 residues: CASSEHGLANYGYTF. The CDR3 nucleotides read TGTGCCAGCAGCGAGCATGGCCTCGCTAACTATGGCTACACCTTC.

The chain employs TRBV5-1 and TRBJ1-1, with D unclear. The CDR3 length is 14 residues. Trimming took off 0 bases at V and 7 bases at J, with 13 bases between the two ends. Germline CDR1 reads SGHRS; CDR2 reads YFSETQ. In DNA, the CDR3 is TGCGCCAGCAGCTTGGCCTCGGGCAGTCTTGAAGCTTTCTTT. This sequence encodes CASSLASGSLEAFF.

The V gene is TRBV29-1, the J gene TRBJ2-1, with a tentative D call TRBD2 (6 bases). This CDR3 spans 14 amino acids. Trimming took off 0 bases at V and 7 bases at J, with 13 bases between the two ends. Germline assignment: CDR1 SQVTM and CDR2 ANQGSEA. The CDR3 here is CSVEDGLAWNEQFF. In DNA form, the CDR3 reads TGCAGCGTTGAAGATGGCCTAGCGTGGAATGAGCAGTTCTTC.

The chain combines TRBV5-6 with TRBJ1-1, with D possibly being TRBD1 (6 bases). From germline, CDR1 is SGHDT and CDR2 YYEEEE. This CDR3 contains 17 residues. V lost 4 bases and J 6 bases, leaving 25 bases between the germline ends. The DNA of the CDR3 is TGTGCCAGCAGCCGTATTTTCCAGGGGTTGGGTACCGCTGAAGCTTTCTTT. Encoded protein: CASSRIFQGLGTAEAFF. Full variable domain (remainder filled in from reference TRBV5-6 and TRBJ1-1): DAGVTQSPTHLIKTRGQQVTLRCSPKSGHDTVSWYQQALGQGPQFIFQYYEEEERQRGNFPDRFSGHQFPNYSSELNVNALLLGDSALYLCASSRIFQGLGTAEAFFGQGTRLTVV.

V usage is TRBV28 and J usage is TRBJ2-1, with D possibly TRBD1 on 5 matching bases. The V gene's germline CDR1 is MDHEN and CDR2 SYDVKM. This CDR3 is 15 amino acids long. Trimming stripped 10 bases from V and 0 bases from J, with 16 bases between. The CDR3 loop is CATRVGQGSYNEQFF. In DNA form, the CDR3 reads TGTGCCACCAGGGTTGGCCAAGGCTCCTACAATGAGCAGTTCTTC. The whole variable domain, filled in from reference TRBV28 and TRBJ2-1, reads DVKVTQSSRYLVKRTGEKVFLECVQDMDHENMFWYRQDPGLGLRLIYFSYDVKMKEKGDIPEGYSVSREKKERFSLILESASTNQTSMYLCATRVGQGSYNEQFFGPGTRLTVL.

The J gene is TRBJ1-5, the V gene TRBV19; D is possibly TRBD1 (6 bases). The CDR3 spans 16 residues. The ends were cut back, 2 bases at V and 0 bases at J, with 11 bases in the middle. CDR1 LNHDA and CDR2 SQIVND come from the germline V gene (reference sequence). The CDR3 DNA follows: TGTGCCAGTAGTATAACCGGGACATATAGCAATCAGCCCCAGCATTTT. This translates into CASSITGTYSNQPQHF.

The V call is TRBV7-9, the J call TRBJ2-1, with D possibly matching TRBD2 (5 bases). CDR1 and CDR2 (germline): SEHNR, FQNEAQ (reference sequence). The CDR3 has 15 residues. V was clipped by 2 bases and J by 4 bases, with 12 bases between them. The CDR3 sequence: CASSLSVGLYNEQFF. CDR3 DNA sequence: TGTGCCAGCAGCTTAAGTGTAGGACTTTACAATGAGCAGTTCTTC.

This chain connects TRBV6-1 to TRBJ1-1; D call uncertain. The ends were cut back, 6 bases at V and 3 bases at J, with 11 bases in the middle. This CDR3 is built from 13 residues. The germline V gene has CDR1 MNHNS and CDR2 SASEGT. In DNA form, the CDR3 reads TGTGCCAGCAGCTCACAGTCCGACACTGAAGCTTTCTTT. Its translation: CASSSQSDTEAFF.

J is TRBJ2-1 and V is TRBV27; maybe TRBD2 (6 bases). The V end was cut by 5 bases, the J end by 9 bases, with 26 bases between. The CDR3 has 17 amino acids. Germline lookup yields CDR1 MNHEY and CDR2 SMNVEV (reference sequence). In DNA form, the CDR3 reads TGTGCCAGCAGTCCCAACCCCCGGACTACGGGTTCTGGTGAGCAGTTCTTC. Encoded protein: CASSPNPRTTGSGEQFF.